This entry lists 25 T cell receptor beta chains sequenced from one sample in a study of blood T cell repertoires in COVID-19. Libraries were prepared by immunoSEQ multiplex PCR; TCRdb keeps only in-frame clonotypes and omits some of them. This repertoire shows 100,000 or so clones, about 80% found once; its top ten account for approximately 29%. Material for sequencing was peripheral blood. These receptors came from a man in his sixties or seventies with active or convalescent COVID-19.

This chain uses TRBV27 with TRBJ2-1; 10 bases are shared with TRBD2. There are 18 residues in the CDR3. Germline CDR1 reads MNHEY; CDR2 reads SMNVEV (reference sequence). The J segment lost 9 bases and the V segment lost 6 bases, leaving 20 bases of the junction unmatched. CDR3 coding DNA: TGTGCCAGCAGCTCACCGGGAGTAGCGGGGGGTGGGGCGCGTGAGCAGTTCTTC. Its translation is CASSSPGVAGGGAREQFF.

This chain connects TRBV7-2 to TRBJ1-4; no clear D gene. Trimming removed 1 base from V and 1 base from J, with 7 bases in between. The germline V gene has CDR1 SGHTA and CDR2 FQGNSA. CDR3 length: 15 residues. CDR3 in DNA: TGTGCCAGCAGCTTAGTGCCGGGAACTAATGAAAAACTGTTTTTT. Protein sequence: CASSLVPGTNEKLFF.

The rearrangement uses TRBV7-2 and TRBJ2-1; D is possibly TRBD2 (5 bases). Germline-derived CDR1 and CDR2 are SGHTA and FQGNSA. The CDR3 runs 14 residues. V was cut by 4 bases and J by 3 bases, with 10 bases left in between. CDR3 DNA: TGTGCCAGCAGCTCAAGTGGAGGCTACAATGAGCAGTTCTTC. Translating it yields CASSSSGGYNEQFF.

The chain uses TRBV6-2 or TRBV6-3 and TRBJ1-1, with D hard to call. The CDR3 runs to 13 residues. The germline V and J ends were trimmed by 5 bases and 2 bases, with 9 bases remaining between them. CDR1 and CDR2 (germline): MNHEY, SVGEGT. Here the CDR3 DNA reads TGTGCCAGCAGTACCTACAGTAACACTGAAGCTTTCTTT. This gives the protein CASSTYSNTEAFF.

The V and J genes are TRBV19 and TRBJ1-5; 11 nucleotides line up with TRBD1. Per the germline V gene, CDR1 is LNHDA and CDR2 is SQIVND (reference sequence). The V gene end was trimmed by 8 bases and the J gene end by 7 bases; junction bases not matched to a gene: 4. The CDR3 runs to 13 residues. Written as DNA, the CDR3 is TGTGCCAGTTCCGGGACAGGGGGACAGCCCCAGCATTTT. Its protein is CASSGTGGQPQHF. Filled out from reference TRBV19 and TRBJ1-5, the complete variable domain reads DGGITQSPKYLFRKEGQNVTLSCEQNLNHDAMYWYRQDPGQGLRLIYYSQIVNDFQKGDIAEGYSVSREKKESFPLTVTSAQKNPTAFYLCASSGTGGQPQHFGDGTRLSIL.

The chain carries TRBV2 and TRBJ1-3, with a possible D match to TRBD1 (6 bases). The CDR3 has 15 amino acids. Per germline, CDR1 SNHLY and CDR2 FYNNEI. V lost 5 bases and J lost 1, with 12 bases in between. CDR3: CASSRVQGSGNTIYF. CDR3 DNA sequence: TGTGCCAGCAGTCGTGTACAGGGATCTGGAAACACCATATATTTT.

The rearrangement links TRBV24-1 to TRBJ2-2; 8 nucleotides align to TRBD2. There are 15 residues in the CDR3. The germline V gene has CDR1 KGHDR and CDR2 SFDVKD. V trimming: 4 bases; J trimming: 4 bases; junction bases outside the gene matches: 4. In DNA form, the CDR3 reads TGTGCCACCAGTGAGGGTAGCGGGACCACCGGGGAGCTGTTTTTT. It specifies CATSEGSGTTGELFF.

The chain joins TRBV3-1 (or the pseudogene TRBV3-2) to TRBJ1-5, with a weak D call TRBD1 (5 bases). Germline-derived CDR1 and CDR2 are LGHDT and YNNKEL (reference sequence). The CDR3 has 15 residues. Trimming left V 4 bases short and J 0 bases short, with 10 bases between. The CDR3 DNA reads as TGTGCCAGCAGCCCGGGGACTTATAGCAATCAGCCCCAGCATTTT. This gives the protein CASSPGTYSNQPQHF.

The chain combines TRBV4-3 with TRBJ2-1; 14 bases agree with TRBD2. Losses at the gene ends were 4 bases for V and 10 bases for J; bases not matched to a gene: 6. CDR3 length: 15 residues. Germline loops: CDR1 LGHNA, CDR2 YSLEER. CDR3 amino acids: CASSRLTSGGEEQFF. DNA of the CDR3: TGCGCCAGCAGCCGCCTGACTAGCGGGGGGGAAGAGCAGTTCTTC.

This clone rates as medium-sized. Other DNA sequences in the sample encode the same CDR3. The rearrangement links TRBV24-1 to TRBJ1-5, with D perhaps TRBD1 (5 bases). The germline gives CDR1 KGHDR, CDR2 SFDVKD. The CDR3 sequence is 13 residues long. The V end lost 7 bases, the J end lost 3 bases, and 9 bases lay between the germline ends. The CDR3 here is CATSGQHNQPQHF. In DNA form, the CDR3 reads TGTGCCACCAGCGGACAACACAATCAGCCCCAGCATTTT.

V and J are TRBV5-1 and TRBJ2-3; D is unclear. CDR3 size: 13 residues. Germline V gene sequence: CDR1 SGHRS, CDR2 YFSETQ. Trimming cost V 0 bases and J 4 bases, with 6 bases left between them. CDR3 residues: CASSLVGPDTQYF. CDR3 bases: TGCGCCAGCAGCTTGGTCGGTCCAGATACGCAGTATTTT.

Regarding this clone: The same CDR3 also results from other DNA sequences found in this sample. The gene calls are TRBV27 and TRBJ2-1, with a tentative D call TRBD2 (6 bases). Between the trimmed V and J ends, which lost 5 bases and 0 bases, there was a span of 11 bases. The CDR3 is made up of 15 amino acids. The V gene's germline CDR1 is MNHEY and CDR2 SMNVEV (reference sequence). In nucleotides, the CDR3 is TGTGCCAGCAGTCTTGACGGGAGCTCCTACAATGAGCAGTTCTTC. It is translated as CASSLDGSSYNEQFF.

This chain connects TRBV6-2 or TRBV6-3 to TRBJ1-5, with 7 bases fitting TRBD1. Germline V CDR1 and CDR2: MNHEY, SVGEGT. The CDR3 runs 16 residues. J was trimmed by 1 base and V by 5 bases; bases with no gene match: 8. As DNA, the CDR3 is TGTGCCAGCAGTATAAAGACAGGGTCGAGCAATCAGCCCCAGCATTTT. The encoded protein is CASSIKTGSSNQPQHF.

The gene calls are TRBV13 and TRBJ2-5; 9 bases line up with TRBD1. There are 16 residues in the CDR3. J was trimmed by 5 bases and V by 1 base; bases with no gene match: 8. The germline gives CDR1 PRHDT, CDR2 FYEKMQ (reference sequence). This CDR3 reads CASSLAPGQGYETQYF. CDR3 bases: TGTGCCAGCAGCTTAGCGCCGGGACAGGGTTACGAGACCCAGTACTTC.

V gene TRBV6-5 combines with J gene TRBJ1-6; the match to TRBD1 covers 7 bases. With V trimmed by 2 bases and J by 13 bases, 5 bases remained unmatched. From germline, CDR1 is MNHEY and CDR2 SVGAGI. The CDR3 extends over 13 amino acids. This CDR3 is CASSYDRVSPLHF. CDR3 nucleotide sequence: TGTGCCAGCAGTTACGACAGGGTATCGCCCCTCCACTTT.

The rearrangement joins TRBV3-1 (or the pseudogene TRBV3-2) to TRBJ2-7; D possibly corresponds to TRBD2 (6 bases). V gave up 4 bases and J gave up 6 bases, with 13 bases separating them. Germline V lookup: CDR1 LGHDT, CDR2 YNNKEL (reference sequence). The CDR3 runs to 13 residues. The CDR3 DNA reads TGTGCCAGCAGCCGAGATCGGGGAGGCGAGCAGTACTTC. It codes for CASSRDRGGEQYF.

The chain recombines TRBV6-1 with TRBJ1-2; no reliable D call. The V gene lost 1 base and the J gene lost 4 bases, with 13 bases spanning the gap. The CDR3 runs 15 residues. Germline assignment: CDR1 MNHNS and CDR2 SASEGT. CDR3 DNA sequence: TGTGCCAGCAGTGAAGGAGCGGACCTAGTCTATGGCTACACCTTC. Its protein product is CASSEGADLVYGYTF.

J is TRBJ1-6 and V is TRBV7-6; 9 bases agree with TRBD1. CDR3 length: 16 residues. J was trimmed by 3 bases and V by 4 bases; bases with no gene match: 4. Germline loops: CDR1 SGHVS, CDR2 FNYEAQ. The CDR3 region is CASSSGQGHYNSPLHF. The CDR3 bases are TGTGCCAGCAGCTCCGGACAGGGGCACTATAATTCACCCCTCCACTTT.

V and J are TRBV27 and TRBJ2-7, with 11 bases fitting TRBD1. The CDR3 has 16 residues. Germline lookup yields CDR1 MNHEY and CDR2 SMNVEV (reference sequence). The V segment lost 6 bases and the J segment 4 bases; nucleotides outside the gene matches: 11. CDR3 amino acids: CASRATRDRGLYEQYF. The CDR3 bases are TGTGCCAGCAGGGCGACCCGGGACAGGGGGTTATACGAGCAGTACTTC.

The chain joins TRBV6-5 to TRBJ1-5; 9 bases are a match to TRBD1. The germline V gene encodes CDR1 MNHEY and CDR2 SVGAGI. With V trimmed by 6 bases and J by 2 bases, 2 bases remained unmatched. This CDR3 contains 14 residues. CDR3 coding DNA: TGTGCCAGCAGAAGGACAGGGGGCAATCAGCCCCAGCATTTT. It encodes CASRRTGGNQPQHF.

As regards this clone: An end of the junction does not agree with germline; a read error may underlie this. The V gene is TRBV16, the J gene TRBJ2-7; D is possibly TRBD1 (6 bases). Germline-derived CDR1 and CDR2 are KGHSY and FQNENV. The CDR3 length is 12 residues. The CDR3 bases are TGTGCCAGCAGCCAATCGATGGGACAAAGCACCTTC. This translates into CASSQSMGQSTF.

CDR3 nucleotide sequence: TGTGCCAGCAGAATAGGGAGTACGCAGTATTTT. It is translated as CASRIGSTQYF. V usage is TRBV12-3 or TRBV12-4 and J usage is TRBJ2-3; D perhaps matches TRBD2 (5 bases). CDR3 size: 11 residues. V lost 6 bases to trimming and J lost 8 bases, with 9 bases between them.

The chain employs TRBV11-1 and TRBJ2-7; 9 bases are shared with TRBD1. This CDR3 is built from 15 residues. Germline V gives CDR1 SGHAT, CDR2 FQDESV (reference sequence). The V segment lost 2 bases and the J segment 7 bases; nucleotides outside the gene matches: 9. This chain's CDR3 is CASSLWGQGQGEQYF. The CDR3 nucleotides read TGTGCCAGCAGCTTATGGGGACAGGGCCAGGGAGAGCAGTACTTC.

The J gene is TRBJ2-1, the V gene TRBV25-1; D might be TRBD1 (5 bases). Germline CDR1 is MGHDK and CDR2 is SYGVNS. V was clipped by 1 base and J by 9 bases, with 16 bases between them. The CDR3 runs 15 residues. This CDR3 reads CASSELGPTGREQFF. CDR3 bases: TGTGCCAGCAGTGAATTGGGGCCTACTGGACGTGAGCAGTTCTTC. The full variable domain, completed using reference TRBV25-1 and TRBJ2-1, is EADIYQTPRYLVIGTGKKITLECSQTMGHDKMYWYQQDPGMELHLIHYSYGVNSTEKGDLSSESTVSRIRTEHFPLTLESARPSHTSQYLCASSELGPTGREQFFGPGTRLTVL.

The V and J genes are TRBV19 and TRBJ2-5, with D unclear. Trimming removed 5 bases from V and 2 bases from J, with 9 bases in between. Per germline, CDR1 LNHDA and CDR2 SQIVND (reference sequence). The CDR3 has 13 amino acids. CDR3 loop: CASSQLDQETQYF. DNA of the CDR3: TGTGCCAGTAGTCAGCTAGATCAAGAGACCCAGTACTTC.